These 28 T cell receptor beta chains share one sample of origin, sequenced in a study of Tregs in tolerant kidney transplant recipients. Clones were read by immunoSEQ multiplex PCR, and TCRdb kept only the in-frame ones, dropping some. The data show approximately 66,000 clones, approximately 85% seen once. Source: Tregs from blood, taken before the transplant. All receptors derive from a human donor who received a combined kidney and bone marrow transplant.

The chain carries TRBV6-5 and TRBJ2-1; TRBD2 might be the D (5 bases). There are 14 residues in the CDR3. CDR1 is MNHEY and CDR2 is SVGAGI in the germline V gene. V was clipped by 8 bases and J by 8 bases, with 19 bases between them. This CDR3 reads CASVRRGGGYEQFF. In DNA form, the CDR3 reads TGTGCCAGCGTACGTCGAGGAGGTGGCTATGAGCAGTTCTTC.

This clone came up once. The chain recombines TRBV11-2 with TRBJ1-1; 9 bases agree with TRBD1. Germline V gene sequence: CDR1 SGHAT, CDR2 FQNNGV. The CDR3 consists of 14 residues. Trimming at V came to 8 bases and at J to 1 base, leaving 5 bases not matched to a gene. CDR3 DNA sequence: TGTGCCAGCGGACGGGACAGGGCGAACACTGAAGCTTTCTTT. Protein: CASGRDRANTEAFF.

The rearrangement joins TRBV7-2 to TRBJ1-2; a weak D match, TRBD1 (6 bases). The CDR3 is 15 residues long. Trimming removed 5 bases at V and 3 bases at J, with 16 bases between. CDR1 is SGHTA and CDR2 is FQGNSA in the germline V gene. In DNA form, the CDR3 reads TGTGCCAGCAGCCCCCGCGGGGGGCCGGACTATGGCTACACCTTC. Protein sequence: CASSPRGGPDYGYTF.

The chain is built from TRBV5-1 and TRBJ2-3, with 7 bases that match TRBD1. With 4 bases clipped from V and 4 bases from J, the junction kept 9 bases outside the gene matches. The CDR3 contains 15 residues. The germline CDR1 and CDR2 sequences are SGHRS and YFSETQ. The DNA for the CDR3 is TGCGCCAGCAGCCGACAGGGACCAGGGGCAGATACGCAGTATTTT. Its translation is CASSRQGPGADTQYF.

The CDR3 DNA follows: TGTGCCAGCAGCTTAGTGGACGGGGGCGAGCAGTACTTC. Translation: CASSLVDGGEQYF. V is TRBV11-2 and J is TRBJ2-7, with D possibly TRBD2 on 6 matching bases. CDR3 length: 13 residues. Germline CDR1 reads SGHAT; CDR2 reads FQNNGV. The V end lost 1 base, the J end lost 6 bases, and 10 bases lay between the germline ends.

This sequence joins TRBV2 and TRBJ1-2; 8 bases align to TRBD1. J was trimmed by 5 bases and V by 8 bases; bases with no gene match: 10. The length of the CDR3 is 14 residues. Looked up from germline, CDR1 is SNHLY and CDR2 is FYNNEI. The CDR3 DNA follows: TGTGCCAGCCTCTCCAGGGGGCTTGAATATGGCTACACCTTC. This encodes CASLSRGLEYGYTF.

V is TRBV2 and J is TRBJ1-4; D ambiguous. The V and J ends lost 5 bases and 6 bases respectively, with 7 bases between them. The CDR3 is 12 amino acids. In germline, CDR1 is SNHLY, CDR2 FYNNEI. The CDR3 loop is CASSLGDEKLFF. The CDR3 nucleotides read TGTGCCAGCAGTCTGGGCGATGAAAAACTGTTTTTT. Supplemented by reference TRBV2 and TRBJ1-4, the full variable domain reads EPEVTQTPSHQVTQMGQEVILRCVPISNHLYFYWYRQILGQKVEFLVSFYNNEISEKSEIFDDQFSVERPDGSNFTLKIRSTKLEDSAMYFCASSLGDEKLFFGSGTQLSVL.

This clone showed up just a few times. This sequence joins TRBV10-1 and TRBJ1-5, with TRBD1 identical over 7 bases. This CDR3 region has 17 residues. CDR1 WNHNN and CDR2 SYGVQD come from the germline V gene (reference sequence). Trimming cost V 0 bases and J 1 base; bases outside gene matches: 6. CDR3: CASSESRGQTSNQPQHF. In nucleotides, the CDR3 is TGCGCCAGCAGTGAGTCGAGGGGACAGACCAGCAATCAGCCCCAGCATTTT.

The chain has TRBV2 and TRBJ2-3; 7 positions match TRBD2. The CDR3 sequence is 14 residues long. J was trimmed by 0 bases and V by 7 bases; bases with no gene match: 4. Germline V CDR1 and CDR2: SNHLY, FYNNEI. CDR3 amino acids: CASNGGTSTDTQYF. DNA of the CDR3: TGTGCCAGCAACGGGGGGACTAGCACAGATACGCAGTATTTT.

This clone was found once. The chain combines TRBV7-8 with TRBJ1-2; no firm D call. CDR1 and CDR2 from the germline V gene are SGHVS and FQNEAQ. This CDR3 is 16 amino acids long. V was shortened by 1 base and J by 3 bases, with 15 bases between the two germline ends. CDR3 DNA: TGTGCCAGCAGCTTAGTGGCAGGCTTCACTGACTATGGCTACACCTTC. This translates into CASSLVAGFTDYGYTF. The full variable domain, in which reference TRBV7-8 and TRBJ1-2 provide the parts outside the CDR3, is GAGVSQSPRYKVAKRGQDVALRCDPISGHVSLFWYQQALGQGPEFLTYFQNEAQLDKSGLPSDRFFAERPEGSVSTLKIQRTQQEDSAVYLCASSLVAGFTDYGYTFGSGTRLTVV.

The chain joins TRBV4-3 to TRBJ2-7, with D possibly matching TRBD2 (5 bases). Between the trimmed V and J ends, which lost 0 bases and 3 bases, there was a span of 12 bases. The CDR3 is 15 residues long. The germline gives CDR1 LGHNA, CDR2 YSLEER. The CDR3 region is CASSQDPLAIYEQYF. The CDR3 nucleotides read TGCGCCAGCAGCCAAGATCCCCTAGCCATCTACGAGCAGTACTTC.

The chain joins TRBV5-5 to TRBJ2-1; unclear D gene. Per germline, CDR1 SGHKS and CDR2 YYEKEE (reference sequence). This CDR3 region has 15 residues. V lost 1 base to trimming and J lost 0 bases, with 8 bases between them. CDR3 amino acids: CASSLLSSSYNEQFF. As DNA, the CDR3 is TGTGCCAGCAGCTTGTTATCCAGCTCCTACAATGAGCAGTTCTTC.

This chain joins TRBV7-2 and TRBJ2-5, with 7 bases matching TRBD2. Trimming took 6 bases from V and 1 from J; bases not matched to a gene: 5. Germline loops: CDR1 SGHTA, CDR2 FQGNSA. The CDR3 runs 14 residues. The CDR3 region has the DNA TGTGCCAGCAGGTGGGGGACTACCCAAGAGACCCAGTACTTC. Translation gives CASRWGTTQETQYF.

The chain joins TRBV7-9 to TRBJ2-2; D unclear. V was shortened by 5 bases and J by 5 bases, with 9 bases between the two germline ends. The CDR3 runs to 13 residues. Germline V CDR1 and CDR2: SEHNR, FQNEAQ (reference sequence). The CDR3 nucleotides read TGTGCCAGCAGCCCGGTCAGGACCGGGGAGCTGTTTTTT. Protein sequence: CASSPVRTGELFF.

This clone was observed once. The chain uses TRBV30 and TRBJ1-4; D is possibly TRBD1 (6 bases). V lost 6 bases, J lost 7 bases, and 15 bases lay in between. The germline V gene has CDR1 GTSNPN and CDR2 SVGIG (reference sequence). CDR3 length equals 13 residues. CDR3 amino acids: CACQGMRAEKLFF. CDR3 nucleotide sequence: TGTGCCTGCCAGGGGATGAGGGCTGAAAAACTGTTTTTT.

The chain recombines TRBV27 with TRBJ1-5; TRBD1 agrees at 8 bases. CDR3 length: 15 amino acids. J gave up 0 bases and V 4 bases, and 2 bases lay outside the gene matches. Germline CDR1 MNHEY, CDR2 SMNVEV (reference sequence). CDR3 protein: CASSYRGNSNQPQHF. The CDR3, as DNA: TGTGCCAGCAGTTACAGGGGGAATAGCAATCAGCCCCAGCATTTT.

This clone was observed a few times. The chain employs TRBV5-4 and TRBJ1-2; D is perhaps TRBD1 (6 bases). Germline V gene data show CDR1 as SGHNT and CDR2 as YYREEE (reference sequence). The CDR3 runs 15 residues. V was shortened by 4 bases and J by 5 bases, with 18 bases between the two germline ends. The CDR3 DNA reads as TGTGCCAGCAGCCCTGGACAGTTCCTCCAATATGGCTACACCTTC. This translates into CASSPGQFLQYGYTF.

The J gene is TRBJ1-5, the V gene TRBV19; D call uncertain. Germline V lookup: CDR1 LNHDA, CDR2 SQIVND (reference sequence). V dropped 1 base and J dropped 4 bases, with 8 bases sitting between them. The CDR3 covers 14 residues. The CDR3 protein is CASSIGSLNQPQHF. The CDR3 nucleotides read TGTGCCAGTAGTATAGGGTCCCTGAATCAGCCCCAGCATTTT. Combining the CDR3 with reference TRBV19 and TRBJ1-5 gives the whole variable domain DGGITQSPKYLFRKEGQNVTLSCEQNLNHDAMYWYRQDPGQGLRLIYYSQIVNDFQKGDIAEGYSVSREKKESFPLTVTSAQKNPTAFYLCASSIGSLNQPQHFGDGTRLSIL.

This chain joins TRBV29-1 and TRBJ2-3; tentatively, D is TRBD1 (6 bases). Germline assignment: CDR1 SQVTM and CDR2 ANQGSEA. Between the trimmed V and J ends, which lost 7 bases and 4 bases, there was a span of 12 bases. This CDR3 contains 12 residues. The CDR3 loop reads CSAVKGADTQYF. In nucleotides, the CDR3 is TGCAGCGCCGTAAAGGGGGCAGATACGCAGTATTTT.

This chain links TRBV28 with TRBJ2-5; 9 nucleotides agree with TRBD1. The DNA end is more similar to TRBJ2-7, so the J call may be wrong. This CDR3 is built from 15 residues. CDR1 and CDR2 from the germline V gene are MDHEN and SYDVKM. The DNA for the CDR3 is TGTGCCAGCAGTTTAGGGACAGGGATTTTCCACGAGCAGTACTTC. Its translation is CASSLGTGIFHEQYF.

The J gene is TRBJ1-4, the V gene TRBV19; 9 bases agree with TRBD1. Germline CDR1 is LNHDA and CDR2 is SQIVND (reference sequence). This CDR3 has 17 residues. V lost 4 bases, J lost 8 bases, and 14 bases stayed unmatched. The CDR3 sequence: CASSSNRGRLFGEKLFF. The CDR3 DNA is TGTGCCAGTAGTAGTAACAGGGGGCGCCTGTTCGGGGAAAAACTGTTTTTT.

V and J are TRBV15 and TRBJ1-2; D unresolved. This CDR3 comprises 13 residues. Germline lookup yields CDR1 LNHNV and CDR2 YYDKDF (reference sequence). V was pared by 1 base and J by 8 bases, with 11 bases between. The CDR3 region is CATSRGGSGGYTF. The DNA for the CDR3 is TGTGCCACCAGCAGAGGTGGAAGCGGCGGCTACACCTTC.

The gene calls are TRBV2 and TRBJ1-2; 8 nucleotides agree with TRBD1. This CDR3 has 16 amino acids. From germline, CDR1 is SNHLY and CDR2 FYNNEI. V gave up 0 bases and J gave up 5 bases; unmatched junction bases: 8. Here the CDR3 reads CASSEAGPGQAYGYTF. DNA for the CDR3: TGTGCCAGCAGTGAAGCGGGACCGGGACAGGCATATGGCTACACCTTC.

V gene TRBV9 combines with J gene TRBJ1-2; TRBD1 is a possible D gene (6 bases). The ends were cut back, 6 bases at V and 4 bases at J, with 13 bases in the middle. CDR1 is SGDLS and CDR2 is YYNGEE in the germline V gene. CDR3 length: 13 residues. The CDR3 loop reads CASKSGGGYGYTF. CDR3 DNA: TGTGCCAGCAAATCCGGGGGCGGCTATGGCTACACCTTC.

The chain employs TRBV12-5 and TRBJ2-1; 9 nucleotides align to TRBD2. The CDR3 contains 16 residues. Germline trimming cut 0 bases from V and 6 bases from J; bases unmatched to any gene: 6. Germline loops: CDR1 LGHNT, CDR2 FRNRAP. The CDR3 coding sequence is TGTGCTAGTGGTTTGGTAACGGGACTAGCAATCAATGAGCAGTTCTTC. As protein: CASGLVTGLAINEQFF.

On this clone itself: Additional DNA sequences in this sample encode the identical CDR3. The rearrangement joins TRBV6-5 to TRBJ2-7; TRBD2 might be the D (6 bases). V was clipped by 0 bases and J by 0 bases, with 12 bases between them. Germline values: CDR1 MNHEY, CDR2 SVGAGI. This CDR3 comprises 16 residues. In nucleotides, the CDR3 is TGTGCCAGCAGTTACTCTGCGGGACGGATCTCCTACGAGCAGTACTTC. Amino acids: CASSYSAGRISYEQYF.

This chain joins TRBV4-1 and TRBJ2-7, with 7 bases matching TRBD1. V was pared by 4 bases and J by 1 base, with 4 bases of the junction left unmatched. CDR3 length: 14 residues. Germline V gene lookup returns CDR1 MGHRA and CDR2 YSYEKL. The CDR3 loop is CASSRLGQSYEQYF. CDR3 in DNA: TGCGCCAGCAGCCGGTTGGGACAGTCCTACGAGCAGTACTTC.

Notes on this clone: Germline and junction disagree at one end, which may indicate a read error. The CDR3 sequence is CASSQDPRGTEASF. The CDR3 nucleotides are TGCGCCAGCAGCCAGGATCCCAGGGGCACTGAAGCTTCCTTT. The V gene is TRBV4-1, the J gene TRBJ1-1, with a possible D match to TRBD1 (6 bases). CDR3 size: 14 residues. Germline-derived CDR1 and CDR2 are MGHRA and YSYEKL.